This T cell receptor (beta chain) was recovered during a study of T cells after yellow fever vaccination. TCRdb passed the 5' RACE reads through MiXCR, listing each CDR3 protein once. The table has 320,000 or so distinct CDR3 sequences, around 8.1% seen once. The V end lost 2 bases, the J end lost 3 bases, and 11 bases lay between the germline ends. This CDR3 has 14 residues. The V gene's germline CDR1 is SNHLY and CDR2 FYNNEI. The sample was PBMCs, taken more than 40 days after the first yellow fever vaccination. This clonotype originated in a man between 18 and 29 years old who received the YFV17D yellow fever vaccine. The chain is built from TRBV2 and TRBJ2-7; D tentatively fits TRBD1 or TRBD2 (5 bases each). The CDR3, as DNA: TGTGCCAGCAGTGAAAGCTTGGGGGTCTACGAGCAGTACTTC. It codes for CASSESLGVYEQYF.